This T cell receptor (beta chain) is drawn from a study of cytomegalovirus exposure and HLA in healthy donors. The study, taken as a whole, reports: Cytomegalovirus association was listed for 164 TCR beta chains. Accurate predictions that matched the HLA-A and HLA-B alleles of most subjects were reportedly made from TCR beta sequences.

Concerning this clone itself: The antigen is undetermined.

Primers included in the PCR were 60 Vbeta and 13 Jbeta primers. In the original analysis: A later analysis counted approximately 80 million unique TCR beta chains, some 12 million shared. Sequenced by immunoSEQ multiplex PCR; TCRdb stores in-frame clones only, minus some. V and J calls and clone size are as listed in that table; D and trimming were resolved from the DNA. Of about 130,000 clones in the sample, roughly three quarters were seen once. At sampling all donors were nominally healthy, likely with unrecorded immune exposures. Sequencing input: PBMCs. This receptor was obtained from a woman in her thirties or forties in good health and CMV-seronegative.

CDR3 region: CASSPRMGGETQYF. The CDR3 nucleotides are TGTGCCAGCAGTCCCAGGATGGGGGGGGAGACCCAGTACTTC. This chain uses TRBV27 with TRBJ2-5, with 7 bases matching TRBD2. This CDR3 contains 14 residues. Germline V gene data show CDR1 as MNHEY and CDR2 as SMNVEV (reference sequence). Trimming at V came to 5 bases and at J to 5 bases, leaving 8 bases not matched to a gene.